The 26 T cell receptor beta chains reported below all come from one sample, sequenced in a study of T-cell memory formation after mild COVID-19. TCRdb independently ran MiXCR on the 5' RACE reads; one entry per CDR3 protein. The table records 350,000 to 450,000 distinct CDR3 sequences, around 28% of them present only once. The sample was PBMCs or a T cell subset sorted from them (not recorded which). These receptors were obtained from an adult woman who had mild COVID-19 (a few samples of this study predate the infection). Cell type and time point are not known.

The chain carries TRBV12-3 or TRBV12-4 and TRBJ2-3; 10 positions agree with TRBD1. This CDR3 is 16 amino acids long. V trimming: 5 bases; J trimming: 3 bases; junction bases outside the gene matches: 8. CDR3 sequence (DNA): TGTGCCAGCAGTACGAGACAGGGGGCGACGACAGATACGCAGTATTTT. It codes for CASSTRQGATTDTQYF.

The table lists this clonotype with a few counts. The J gene is TRBJ2-1, the V gene TRBV12-3 or TRBV12-4, with 10 bases that match TRBD2. The CDR3 length is 19 residues. Losses at the gene ends were 3 bases for V and 4 bases for J; bases not matched to a gene: 15. The CDR3 reads CASSLRGTSVISQYNEQFF. For the CDR3, the DNA is TGTGCCAGCAGTTTGCGTGGGACTAGCGTTATCTCGCAGTACAATGAGCAGTTCTTC.

The chain combines TRBV20-1 with TRBJ2-1; D might be TRBD1 (5 bases). Germline CDR1 is DFQATT and CDR2 is SNEGSKA (reference sequence). V was pared by 4 bases and J by 7 bases, with 14 bases between. The CDR3 has 13 residues. CDR3 protein: CSAKPRERNEQFF. The CDR3, as DNA: TGCAGTGCTAAACCCAGGGAAAGGAATGAGCAGTTCTTC.

Only a few counts were recorded for this clonotype. The rearrangement links TRBV12-3 or TRBV12-4 to TRBJ1-1, with unresolved D. The V end lost 6 bases, the J end lost 1 base, and 6 bases lay between the germline ends. The CDR3 has 12 amino acids. CDR3 region: CASRAGNTEAFF. Written as DNA, the CDR3 is TGTGCCAGCAGGGCAGGGAACACTGAAGCTTTCTTT.

The rearrangement joins TRBV5-5 to TRBJ2-7; TRBD1 might be the D (5 bases). The CDR3 is made up of 14 amino acids. The germline gives CDR1 SGHKS, CDR2 YYEKEE (reference sequence). The germline V and J ends were trimmed by 6 bases and 5 bases, with 18 bases remaining between them. CDR3 residues: CASTQGQNPNEQYF. CDR3 nucleotides: TGTGCCAGCACCCAGGGTCAGAACCCCAACGAGCAGTACTTC.

This clonotype was seen only a few times. J is TRBJ2-1 and V is TRBV9, with D possibly TRBD2 on 6 matching bases. CDR3 length: 14 amino acids. Germline V gene lookup returns CDR1 SGDLS and CDR2 YYNGEE. The V end was cut by 4 bases, the J end by 8 bases, with 16 bases between. The CDR3: CASSSRLGWDEQFF. CDR3 DNA: TGTGCCAGCAGCTCTCGACTAGGATGGGATGAGCAGTTCTTC. The variable domain in full, with the rest retrieved from reference TRBV9 and TRBJ2-1, is DSGVTQTPKHLITATGQRVTLRCSPRSGDLSVYWYQQSLDQGLQFLIQYYNGEERAKGNILERFSAQQFPDLHSELNLSSLELGDSALYFCASSSRLGWDEQFFGPGTRLTVL.

V is TRBV24-1 and J is TRBJ2-1, with 8 bases fitting TRBD1. V shed 5 bases, J shed 7 bases, and the junction held 12 bases outside the gene matches. Germline V lookup: CDR1 KGHDR, CDR2 SFDVKD. The CDR3 sequence is 16 residues long. DNA of the CDR3: TGTGCCACCAGTGGCCCACGGACAGGGACGGGGAATGAGCAGTTCTTC. It is translated as CATSGPRTGTGNEQFF.

This clonotype has only a few counts. CDR3: CASSQVGKETQYF. CDR3 bases: TGTGCCAGCAGCCAAGTAGGGAAAGAGACCCAGTACTTC. The chain uses TRBV3-1 and TRBJ2-5; no clear D. Per the germline V gene, CDR1 is LGHDT and CDR2 is YNNKEL (reference sequence). V lost 1 base, J lost 3 bases, and 6 bases lay in between. The CDR3 has 13 residues.

V gene TRBV4-2 combines with J gene TRBJ2-7; 11 bases line up with TRBD2. With 0 bases clipped from V and 2 bases from J, the junction kept 6 bases outside the gene matches. Germline V CDR1 and CDR2: LGHNA, YNFKEQ. The length of the CDR3 is 17 residues. CDR3: CASSQDSLAGGAYEQYF. CDR3 coding DNA: TGTGCCAGCAGCCAAGATAGTCTAGCGGGGGGCGCCTACGAGCAGTACTTC.

The sample holds a few counts of this clonotype. This chain joins TRBV4-1 and TRBJ1-1, with a tentative D call TRBD1 (5 bases). Germline CDR1 reads MGHRA; CDR2 reads YSYEKL. This CDR3 is built from 17 residues. V was clipped by 3 bases and J by 1 base, with 18 bases between them. This chain's CDR3 is CASSHKTVPATNTEAFF. The DNA of the CDR3 is TGCGCCAGCAGCCATAAGACAGTCCCCGCTACGAACACTGAAGCTTTCTTT.

The chain combines TRBV4-1 with TRBJ2-7; 7 bases match TRBD2. In germline, CDR1 is MGHRA, CDR2 YSYEKL. J gave up 2 bases and V 0 bases, and 4 bases lay outside the gene matches. The CDR3 consists of 15 residues. CDR3 protein: CASSQERESPYEQYF. The DNA of the CDR3 is TGCGCCAGCAGCCAAGAGCGGGAGAGTCCCTACGAGCAGTACTTC.

The chain uses TRBV7-2 and TRBJ2-3; the D gene is possibly TRBD1 (5 bases). V was cut by 5 bases and J by 9 bases, with 12 bases left in between. CDR1 and CDR2 from the germline V gene are SGHTA and FQGNSA. This CDR3 comprises 12 residues. The CDR3 coding sequence is TGTGCCAGCAGCCCCAGGGTACGGACGCAGTATTTT. It is translated as CASSPRVRTQYF.

This clonotype has just a few counts. The chain is built from TRBV5-1 and TRBJ1-1; possibly TRBD1 for D (6 bases). The CDR3 has 14 amino acids. Germline CDR1 SGHRS, CDR2 YFSETQ. V lost 4 bases, J lost 7 bases, and 17 bases lay in between. This CDR3 reads CASSPAGQTLEAFF. As DNA, the CDR3 is TGCGCCAGCAGCCCCGCTGGACAGACCCTTGAAGCTTTCTTT.

The chain joins TRBV7-9 to TRBJ2-6; D is unclear. V dropped 6 bases and J dropped 8 bases, with 8 bases sitting between them. Germline values: CDR1 SEHNR, CDR2 FQNEAQ (reference sequence). The CDR3 is made up of 12 amino acids. The CDR3 is CASRIGSNVLTF. CDR3 nucleotides: TGTGCCAGCAGGATCGGGTCCAACGTCCTGACTTTC.

The chain joins TRBV6-5 to TRBJ2-5, with 9 bases matching TRBD2. The V and J ends lost 8 bases and 5 bases, in that order; junction bases with no gene match: 6. Germline V gene sequence: CDR1 MNHEY, CDR2 SVGAGI. The CDR3 loop spans 13 amino acids. The CDR3 coding sequence is TGTGCCAGCCAGCGGGGGGCCAGGGAGACCCAGTACTTC. Translated, it gives CASQRGARETQYF.

The rearrangement uses TRBV12-3 or TRBV12-4 and TRBJ2-6; no definite D call. Trimming pared 4 bases from V and 3 bases from J, leaving 7 bases between. The CDR3 has 14 amino acids. Here the CDR3 reads CASSSLGGANVLTF. In DNA, the CDR3 is TGTGCCAGCAGTTCCCTTGGTGGGGCCAACGTCCTGACTTTC.

This clonotype was seen at least ten times. The CDR3 DNA reads as TGTGCCAGCTCACCGGACCGATTTAATTCACCCCTCCACTTT. Its translation: CASSPDRFNSPLHF. This chain connects TRBV18 to TRBJ1-6, with D uncertain. V lost 3 bases to trimming and J lost 6 bases, with 9 bases between them. This CDR3 region has 14 residues. Germline V gene data show CDR1 as KGHSH and CDR2 as LQKENI.

Only a few counts were recorded for this clonotype. V gene TRBV20-1 combines with J gene TRBJ1-2, with D perhaps TRBD1 (5 bases). Trimming shortened V by 0 bases and J by 8 bases, and 22 bases separated the two germline ends. The CDR3 is made up of 16 amino acids. Germline assignment: CDR1 DFQATT and CDR2 SNEGSKA (reference sequence). This CDR3 is CSARDLGDRWIDGYTF. Here the CDR3 DNA reads TGCAGTGCTAGAGATCTGGGGGACCGGTGGATTGACGGCTACACCTTC.

This clonotype was seen a handful of times. The chain employs TRBV6-2 or TRBV6-3 and TRBJ2-5, with 9 bases matching TRBD2. This CDR3 has 15 amino acids. Germline values: CDR1 MNHEY, CDR2 SVGEGT. V dropped 5 bases and J dropped 4; count of bases not matched to a gene: 8. In DNA form, the CDR3 reads TGTGCCAGCAGTATTCTAGCGGGAATGGGAGAGACCCAGTACTTC. This sequence encodes CASSILAGMGETQYF.

This chain joins TRBV7-2 and TRBJ2-3; D is perhaps TRBD1 or TRBD2 (5 bases each). V was clipped by 5 bases and J by 0 bases, with 15 bases between them. Germline-derived CDR1 and CDR2 are SGHTA and FQGNSA. The CDR3 consists of 16 residues. The CDR3 DNA is TGTGCCAGCAGCCCTCTGGGACCCATGAGCACAGATACGCAGTATTTT. It is translated as CASSPLGPMSTDTQYF.

The chain combines TRBV12-3 or TRBV12-4 with TRBJ1-1; a possible D gene is TRBD1 (5 bases). V lost 3 bases and J 4 bases, leaving 9 bases between the germline ends. The CDR3 is 13 residues long. The CDR3 nucleotides are TGTGCCAGCAGTTTTGGGGGGAGCACTGAAGCTTTCTTT. Translation: CASSFGGSTEAFF.

This rearrangement joins TRBV20-1 to TRBJ2-3; 10 bases are shared with TRBD2. CDR1 is DFQATT and CDR2 is SNEGSKA in the germline V gene (reference sequence). The CDR3 loop spans 15 amino acids. V was clipped by 4 bases and J by 1 base; unmatched bases: 5. The DNA for the CDR3 is TGCAGTGCTACTCTTCTAGCGGGGGGCACAGATACGCAGTATTTT. Its translation: CSATLLAGGTDTQYF.

This clonotype has a handful of counts. The chain uses TRBV15 and TRBJ2-3; no clear D gene. V was shortened by 0 bases and J by 5 bases, with 12 bases between the two germline ends. The CDR3 length is 15 residues. Germline V lookup: CDR1 LNHNV, CDR2 YYDKDF (reference sequence). The CDR3 DNA follows: TGTGCCACCAGCAGAGATCGTGTGGTGAGAGATACGCAGTATTTT. This gives the protein CATSRDRVVRDTQYF.

This clonotype turned up a few times. V and J are TRBV2 and TRBJ2-5; 7 bases line up with TRBD2. The CDR3 loop spans 13 amino acids. In germline, CDR1 is SNHLY, CDR2 FYNNEI. J gave up 5 bases and V 7 bases, and 7 bases lay outside the gene matches. The CDR3 region is CASIIAGRETQYF. The DNA for the CDR3 is TGTGCCAGCATTATAGCGGGCCGGGAGACCCAGTACTTC.

This clonotype came up a few times. This chain joins TRBV4-1 and TRBJ2-7, with D perhaps matching TRBD1 (7 bases). The ends were cut back, 4 bases at V and 2 bases at J, with 15 bases in the middle. The CDR3 runs to 15 residues. CDR1 and CDR2 (germline): MGHRA, YSYEKL. CDR3 DNA: TGCGCCAGCAGCCTGACTCGGGGGACAGCCTACGAGCAGTACTTC. This encodes CASSLTRGTAYEQYF.

The chain uses TRBV29-1 and TRBJ1-2; D unclear. V was pared by 0 bases and J by 7 bases, with 12 bases between. The CDR3 runs 13 residues. CDR1 is SQVTM and CDR2 is ANQGSEA in the germline V gene. The CDR3 DNA reads as TGCAGCGTTGAAGATTGGGTCTTTGGTGGCTACACCTTC. Protein product: CSVEDWVFGGYTF.